This T cell receptor beta chain was observed in a study of OX40 agonist ivuxolimab in advanced cancers. Turning to the study itself: Patients took ivuxolimab, an agonistic anti-OX40 (CD134) antibody. Participants averaged around 60 years of age (range about 23 to 79) and were around 80% male. Broader study findings: At 0.1 to 3.0 mg/kg and by week 6, CD4+ and CD8+ T cells in the blood had expanded clonally.

The repertoire was sequenced with immunoSEQ multiplex PCR; TCRdb's copy has only in-frame clones and lacks some. The table has about 60,000 clones, about 85% seen once. A remark on this clone: The antigen remains unidentified.

Trimming took 4 bases from V and 4 from J; bases not matched to a gene: 8. The germline gives CDR1 MNHNS, CDR2 SASEGT. CDR3 length equals 16 residues. The chain links TRBV6-1 to TRBJ2-5, with TRBD1 matching 11 bases. The receptor was derived from an adult with an advanced solid tumor such as melanoma, head and neck, liver or kidney cancer. Sequencing used CD4+ or CD8+ T cells sorted from blood, obtained in a trial of the OX40 agonist ivuxolimab. The chain's CDR3 is CASSVPRTGGRETQYF. The CDR3 bases are TGTGCCAGCAGTGTGCCTCGGACAGGGGGCCGAGAGACCCAGTACTTC.